The source of this T cell receptor (beta chain) is a study of cytomegalovirus exposure and HLA in healthy donors. PCR employed 60 Vbeta and 13 Jbeta primers. Sequenced by immunoSEQ multiplex PCR; TCRdb stores in-frame clones only, minus some. The sample holds 63,000 or so clones, 73% seen once. CDR3 length equals 15 residues. Germline CDR1 is SNHLY and CDR2 is FYNNEI. Between the trimmed V and J ends, which lost 0 bases and 8 bases, there was a span of 14 bases. Material: PBMCs. The rearrangement uses TRBV2 and TRBJ2-1, with D possibly being TRBD2 (5 bases). The source is a man in his forties or fifties in good health and CMV-seronegative. CDR3: CASSEALLSGDEQFF. The CDR3 DNA is TGTGCCAGCAGTGAAGCGCTTCTGTCCGGGGATGAGCAGTTCTTC.